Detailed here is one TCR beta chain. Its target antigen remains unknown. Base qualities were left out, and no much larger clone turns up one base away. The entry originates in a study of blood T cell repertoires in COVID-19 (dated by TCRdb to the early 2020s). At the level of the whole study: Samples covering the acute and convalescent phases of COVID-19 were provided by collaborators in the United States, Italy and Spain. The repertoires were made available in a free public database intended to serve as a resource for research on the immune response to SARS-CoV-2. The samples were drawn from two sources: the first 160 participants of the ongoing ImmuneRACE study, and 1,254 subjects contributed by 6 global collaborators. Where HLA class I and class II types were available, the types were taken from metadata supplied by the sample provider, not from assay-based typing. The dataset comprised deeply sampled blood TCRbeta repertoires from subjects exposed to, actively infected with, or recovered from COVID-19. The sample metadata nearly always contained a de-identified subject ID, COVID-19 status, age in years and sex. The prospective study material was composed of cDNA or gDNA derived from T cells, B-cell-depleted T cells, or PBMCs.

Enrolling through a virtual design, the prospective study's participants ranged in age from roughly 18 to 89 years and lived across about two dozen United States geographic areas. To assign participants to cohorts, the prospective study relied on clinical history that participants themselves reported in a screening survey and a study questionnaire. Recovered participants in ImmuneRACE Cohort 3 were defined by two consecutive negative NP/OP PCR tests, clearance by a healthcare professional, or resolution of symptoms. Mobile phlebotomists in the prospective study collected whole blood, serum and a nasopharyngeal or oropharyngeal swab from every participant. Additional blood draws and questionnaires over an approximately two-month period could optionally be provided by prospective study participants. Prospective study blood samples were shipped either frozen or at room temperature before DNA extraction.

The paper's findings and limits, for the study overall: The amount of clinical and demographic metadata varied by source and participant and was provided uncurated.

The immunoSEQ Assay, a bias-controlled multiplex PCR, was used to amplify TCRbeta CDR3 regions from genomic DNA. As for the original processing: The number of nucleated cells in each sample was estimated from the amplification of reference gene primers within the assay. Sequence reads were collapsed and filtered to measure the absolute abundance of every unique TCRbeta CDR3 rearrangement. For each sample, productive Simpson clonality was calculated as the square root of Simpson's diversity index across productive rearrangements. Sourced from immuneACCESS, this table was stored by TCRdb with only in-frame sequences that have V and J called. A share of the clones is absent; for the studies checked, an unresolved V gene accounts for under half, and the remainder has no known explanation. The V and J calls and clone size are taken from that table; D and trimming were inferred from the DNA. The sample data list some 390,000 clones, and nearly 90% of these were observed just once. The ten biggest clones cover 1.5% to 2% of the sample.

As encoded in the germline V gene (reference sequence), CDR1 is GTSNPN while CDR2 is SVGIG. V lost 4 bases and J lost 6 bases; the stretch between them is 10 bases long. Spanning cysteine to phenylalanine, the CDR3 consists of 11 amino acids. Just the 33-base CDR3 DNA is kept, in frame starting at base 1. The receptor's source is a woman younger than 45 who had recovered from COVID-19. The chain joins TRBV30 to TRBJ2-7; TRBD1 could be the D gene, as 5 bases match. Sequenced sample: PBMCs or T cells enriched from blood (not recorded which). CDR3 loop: CAWKTESEQYF. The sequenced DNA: TGTGCCTGGAAGACAGAGTCCGAGCAGTACTTC.